These 9 T cell receptor beta chains came from one sample sequenced in a study of blood T cell repertoires in COVID-19. TCRdb's table, derived via immunoSEQ multiplex PCR, lists solely in-frame clones and lacks some. The table has 100,000 to 150,000 clones, around 86% seen once. The material sequenced was peripheral blood. Receptor source: a woman of 80 years or more with acute or convalescent COVID-19.

The genes are TRBV18 and TRBJ1-5; 8 positions agree with TRBD1. After removal of 6 bases from V and 3 bases from J, the junction contained 7 bases not matched to a gene. The CDR3 contains 15 residues. Germline V gives CDR1 KGHSH, CDR2 LQKENI. CDR3 nucleotides: TGTGCCAGCTCGCTGACAGGGGCCACCAATCAGCCCCAGCATTTT. The encoded protein is CASSLTGATNQPQHF.

This chain's CDR3 is CASSLRLSSYNSPLHF. For the CDR3, the DNA is TGTGCCAGCAGCTTAAGACTCAGCTCCTATAATTCACCCCTCCACTTT. V usage is TRBV11-2 and J usage is TRBJ1-6, with D unresolved. Deletions cut 2 bases from V and 0 bases from J, with 8 bases between. This CDR3 contains 16 residues. The germline gives CDR1 SGHAT, CDR2 FQNNGV.

This clone has only one observation. The chain is built from TRBV20-1 and TRBJ1-5; D unresolved. Trimming cost V 3 bases and J 5 bases, with 11 bases left between them. Germline lookup yields CDR1 DFQATT and CDR2 SNEGSKA (reference sequence). The CDR3 is 13 amino acids. CDR3 protein: CSASISTYQPQHF. The CDR3 DNA sequence: TGCAGTGCTAGTATTTCCACATATCAGCCCCAGCATTTT.

This chain connects TRBV7-3 to TRBJ2-5; TRBD1 aligns across 8 bases. V shed 4 bases, J shed 5 bases, and the junction held 3 bases outside the gene matches. The CDR3 totals 13 residues. Germline V CDR1 and CDR2: SGHTA, FQGTGA. This chain's CDR3 is CASSSGQGETQYF. In DNA, the CDR3 is TGTGCCAGCAGCTCCGGACAGGGTGAGACCCAGTACTTC. Based on the CDR3 plus reference TRBV7-3 and TRBJ2-5, the full variable domain is GAGVSQTPSNKVTEKGKYVELRCDPISGHTALYWYRQSLGQGPEFLIYFQGTGAADDSGLPNDRFFAVRPEGSVSTLKIQRTERGDSAVYLCASSSGQGETQYFGPGTRLLVL.

The rearrangement joins TRBV7-2 to TRBJ1-6; 8 positions agree with TRBD1. CDR3 length equals 16 residues. The germline V gene has CDR1 SGHTA and CDR2 FQGNSA. V trimming: 5 bases; J trimming: 10 bases; junction bases outside the gene matches: 13. CDR3 DNA: TGTGCCAGCAGCCCCCGCTCTGGACAGGGTGGATCACCCCTCCACTTT. It yields the protein CASSPRSGQGGSPLHF.

This clone was picked up one time. V is TRBV5-6 and J is TRBJ1-1, with 9 bases matching TRBD1. CDR1 and CDR2 (germline): SGHDT, YYEEEE. Germline trimming cut 4 bases from V and 3 bases from J; bases unmatched to any gene: 7. The CDR3 extends over 15 amino acids. The CDR3 DNA reads TGTGCCAGCAGCGGACAGGGGAGTAGGGACACTGAAGCTTTCTTT. This encodes CASSGQGSRDTEAFF.

The chain is built from TRBV29-1 and TRBJ1-2; 7 bases are a match to TRBD1. The CDR3 sequence is 14 residues long. The V and J ends lost 7 bases and 4 bases, in that order; junction bases with no gene match: 12. Germline V gene lookup returns CDR1 SQVTM and CDR2 ANQGSEA. This CDR3 reads CSAAPWTGLYGYTF. For the CDR3, the DNA is TGCAGCGCCGCACCTTGGACAGGCCTCTATGGCTACACCTTC.

This clone was counted a few times. The chain couples TRBV9 to TRBJ2-7; 7 bases are a match to TRBD1. Germline V gene sequence: CDR1 SGDLS, CDR2 YYNGEE. Unmatched junction bases numbered 8, after V lost 0 bases and J lost 5 bases. The length of the CDR3 is 15 residues. DNA of the CDR3: TGTGCCAGCAGCGTAGTCGGTGACAGGGAGAACGAGCAGTACTTC. It yields the protein CASSVVGDRENEQYF.

The CDR3 nucleotides read TGTGCCAGCAGCCAAGACCCGGGAGGTGGTGAAGCTTTCTTT. This gives the protein CASSQDPGGGEAFF. The chain employs TRBV4-2 and TRBJ1-1; unclear D gene. This CDR3 is built from 14 residues. Germline V gene data show CDR1 as LGHNA and CDR2 as YNFKEQ. V gave up 0 bases and J gave up 7 bases, with 12 bases separating them.